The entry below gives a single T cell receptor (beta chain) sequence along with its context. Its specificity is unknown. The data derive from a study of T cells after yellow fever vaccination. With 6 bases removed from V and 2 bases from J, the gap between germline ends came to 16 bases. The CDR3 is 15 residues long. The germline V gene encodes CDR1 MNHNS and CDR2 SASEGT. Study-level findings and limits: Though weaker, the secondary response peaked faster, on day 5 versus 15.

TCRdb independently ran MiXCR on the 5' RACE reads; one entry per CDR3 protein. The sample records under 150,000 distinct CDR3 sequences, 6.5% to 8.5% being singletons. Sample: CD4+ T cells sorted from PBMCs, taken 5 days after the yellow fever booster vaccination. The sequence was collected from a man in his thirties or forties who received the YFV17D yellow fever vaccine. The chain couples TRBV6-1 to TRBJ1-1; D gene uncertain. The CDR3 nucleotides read TGTGCCAGCAGGTCGAGGGTAGGGCCAAACACTGAAGCTTTCTTT. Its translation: CASRSRVGPNTEAFF.